A selection of T cell receptor beta chains follows, all from one sample in a study of shared clonotypes between healthy human individuals. Generated by immunoSEQ multiplex PCR, the TCRdb table keeps only in-frame clones and is missing some. The sample includes approximately 250,000 clones, 65% of them seen just once. Sequencing input: memory CD4+ T cells sorted from blood. These receptors were obtained from a man younger than 45 in good health. Both conserved end residues are part of each CDR3. The D gene is left open where the match is weak. The size field is filled for only some rows; it gives once, few, many or a size class.

>TRBJ2-7|-|TRBV5-6|-
CASSSLTGLASYEQYF
TGTGCCAGCAGCTCCCTTACAGGGTTAGCTTCATACGAGCAGTACTTC
>TRBJ1-5|-|TRBV4-3|-
CASSQDGAQPQHF
TGCGCCAGCAGCCAAGACGGAGCCCAGCCCCAGCATTTT
>TRBJ2-1|-|TRBV9|-
CASSVLALPGKTQHNEQFF
TGTGCCAGCAGCGTCCTAGCGCTACCGGGGAAGACACAACACAATGAGCAGTTCTTC
>TRBJ2-1|-|TRBV2|-
CASIWEASDNEQFF
TGTGCCAGCATTTGGGAGGCATCCGACAATGAGCAGTTCTTC
>TRBJ2-7|-|TRBV2|-
CASKGVYEQYF
TGTGCCAGCAAGGGGGTATACGAGCAGTACTTC
>TRBJ2-5|-|TRBV7-2|TRBD2
CASSLVAGGDQYF
TGTGCCAGCAGCTTAGTGGCGGGGGGCGACCAGTACTTC
>TRBJ2-7|-|TRBV27|-
CASSSLTKSDAHEQYF
TGTGCCAGCAGTTCCCTTACTAAATCCGACGCCCACGAGCAGTACTTC
>TRBJ2-2|-|TRBV6-1|-
CASSFSGTNTGELFF
TGTGCCAGCAGTTTTTCAGGCACGAACACCGGGGAGCTGTTTTTT
>TRBJ1-1|-|TRBV5-1|-
CASSKQTGVTEAFF
TGCGCCAGCAGCAAACAAACAGGCGTCACTGAAGCTTTCTTT
>TRBJ2-3|-|TRBV5-4|-
CASISAPNTDTQYF
TGTGCCAGCATATCGGCGCCAAACACAGATACGCAGTATTTT
>TRBJ2-6|-|TRBV7-9|-
CASSLGRRESSGANVLTF
TGTGCCAGCAGCTTAGGCCGGAGGGAGAGCTCTGGGGCCAACGTCCTGACTTTC
>TRBJ2-3|-|TRBV4-3|-
CASSQDSSGSDTQYF
TGCGCCAGCAGCCAAGATTCGTCAGGGTCAGATACGCAGTATTTT
>TRBJ1-5|many|TRBV7-8|TRBD1
CASSLGAGGGYQPQHF
TGTGCCAGCAGCTTAGGAGCAGGGGGAGGCTATCAGCCCCAGCATTTT
>TRBJ2-7|once|TRBV5-4|TRBD2
CASSPGGATGIYEQYF
TGTGCCAGCAGCCCCGGGGGGGCCACCGGTATCTACGAGCAGTACTTC
>TRBJ1-1|-|TRBV21-1|-
CASSKGGWVLTEAFF
TGTGCCAGCAGCAAGGGGGGTTGGGTTTTGACTGAAGCTTTCTTT
>TRBJ1-1|few|TRBV19|-
CASSLEGRRAFF
TGTGCCAGTAGCCTAGAGGGGCGAAGGGCTTTCTTT
>TRBJ2-7|-|TRBV6-5|TRBD1
CASSYGGQGNYEQYF
TGTGCCAGCAGTTACGGAGGACAGGGAAACTACGAGCAGTACTTC
>TRBJ2-3|-|TRBV29-1|-
CSVEVWEPGLGRGTQYF
TGCAGCGTTGAAGTGTGGGAGCCCGGGTTGGGTCGGGGTACGCAGTATTTT
>TRBJ1-2|-|TRBV28|-
CASSLSGDGYTF
TGTGCCAGCAGTTTATCGGGGGACGGCTACACCTTC
>TRBJ2-7|-|TRBV28|TRBD2
CASSFLAGGFGEQYF
TGTGCCAGCAGTTTCCTAGCGGGGGGATTCGGCGAGCAGTACTTC
>TRBJ2-7|-|TRBV5-1|-
CASSLVSGAGKRLNYEQYF
TGCGCCAGCAGCTTGGTATCTGGGGCGGGGAAACGGTTAAACTACGAGCAGTACTTC
>TRBJ2-1|-|TRBV29-1|TRBD1
CSAGTGGYNEQFF
TGCAGCGCAGGGACAGGGGGCTACAATGAGCAGTTCTTC
>TRBJ1-5|-|TRBV2|-
CASRGSRGKYQPQHF
TGTGCCAGCCGGGGATCCCGGGGCAAATATCAGCCCCAGCATTTT
>TRBJ2-3|-|TRBV27|TRBD1
CASSSRTGFTDTQYF
TGTGCCAGCAGTTCGAGGACAGGGTTCACAGATACGCAGTATTTT
>TRBJ1-1|-|TRBV6-5|-
CASSQGTTTEAFF
TGTGCCAGCAGTCAGGGGACCACAACTGAAGCTTTCTTT
>TRBJ1-3|few|TRBV28|-
CASSFFRFSSGNTIYF
TGTGCCAGCAGTTTTTTTCGGTTTTCCTCTGGAAACACCATATATTTT
>TRBJ2-7|few|TRBV5-1|-
CASSRSDRYDGQYF
TGCGCCAGCAGTAGGTCGGACAGATACGATGGGCAGTACTTC
>TRBJ2-7|-|TRBV6-6|-
CATGALAKMGEQYF
TGTGCCACCGGGGCCCTGGCAAAAATGGGCGAGCAGTACTTC